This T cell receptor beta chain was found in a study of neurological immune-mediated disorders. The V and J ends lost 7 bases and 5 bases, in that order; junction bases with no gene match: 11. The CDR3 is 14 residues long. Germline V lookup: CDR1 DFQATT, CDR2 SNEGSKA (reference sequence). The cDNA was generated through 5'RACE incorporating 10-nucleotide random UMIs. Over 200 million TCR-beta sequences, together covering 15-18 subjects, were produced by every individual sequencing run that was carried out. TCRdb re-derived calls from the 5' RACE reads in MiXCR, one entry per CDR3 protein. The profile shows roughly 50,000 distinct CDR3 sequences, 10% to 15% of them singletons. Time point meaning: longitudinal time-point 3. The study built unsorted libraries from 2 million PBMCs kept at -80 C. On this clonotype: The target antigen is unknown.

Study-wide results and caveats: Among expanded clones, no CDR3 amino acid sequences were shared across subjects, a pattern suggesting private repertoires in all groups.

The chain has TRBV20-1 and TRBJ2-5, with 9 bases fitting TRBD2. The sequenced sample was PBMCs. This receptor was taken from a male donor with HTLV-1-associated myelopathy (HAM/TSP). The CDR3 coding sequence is TGCAGTGTCAGGGGCGGGGGGGCCGGCGAGACCCAGTACTTC. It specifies CSVRGGGAGETQYF.